These 17 T cell receptor beta chains were sequenced from one sample in a study of blood T cell repertoires in COVID-19. This table comes from immunoSEQ multiplex PCR, and its TCRdb copy is limited to in-frame clones, with some not included. Of 150,000 to 200,000 clones in the sample, 75% to 90% were seen once. The specimen was peripheral blood. These receptors were taken from a human donor with active or convalescent COVID-19. The donor label of this sample is uncertain.

In nucleotides, the CDR3 is TGTGCCAGCAGCTTCCCAGCGGGAGACGAGCAGTACTTC. Residues: CASSFPAGDEQYF. V and J are TRBV5-6 and TRBJ2-7, with 8 bases identical to TRBD2. Germline assignment: CDR1 SGHDT and CDR2 YYEEEE. J was trimmed by 5 bases and V by 2 bases; bases with no gene match: 3. The CDR3 covers 13 residues. The full variable domain, with the rest looked up from reference TRBV5-6 and TRBJ2-7, is DAGVTQSPTHLIKTRGQQVTLRCSPKSGHDTVSWYQQALGQGPQFIFQYYEEEERQRGNFPDRFSGHQFPNYSSELNVNALLLGDSALYLCASSFPAGDEQYFGPGTRLTVT.

The chain employs TRBV19 and TRBJ2-1; perhaps TRBD2 as D (6 bases). The CDR3 loop spans 14 amino acids. Trimming removed 3 bases from V and 7 bases from J, with 13 bases in between. CDR1 LNHDA and CDR2 SQIVND come from the germline V gene (reference sequence). CDR3 sequence reads: CASSIPGAVNEQFF. The CDR3 DNA reads as TGTGCCAGTAGTATCCCGGGAGCAGTAAATGAGCAGTTCTTC.

V and J are TRBV11-3 and TRBJ2-1, with 13 positions matching TRBD2. This CDR3 contains 17 residues. The ends lost 4 bases at V and 6 bases at J; junction bases unmatched: 9. Germline CDR1 reads SGHNT; CDR2 reads YENEEA. The CDR3 loop is CASSSTSGGMASNEQFF. The CDR3 DNA reads as TGTGCCAGCAGCTCGACTAGCGGGGGGATGGCGTCCAATGAGCAGTTCTTC.

This chain uses TRBV12-3 or TRBV12-4 with TRBJ2-7; D is uncertain. The V end was cut by 4 bases, the J end by 6 bases, with 13 bases between. This CDR3 has 13 residues. In nucleotides, the CDR3 is TGTGCCAGCAGTTCTACCGACATCTCCGAGCAGTACTTC. This translates into CASSSTDISEQYF.

The chain recombines TRBV4-1 with TRBJ1-2, with D possibly being TRBD1 (6 bases). The germline CDR1 and CDR2 sequences are MGHRA and YSYEKL. The CDR3 is 15 residues long. Trimming pared 0 bases from V and 6 bases from J, leaving 14 bases between. The CDR3 region is CASSQDPSGADGYTF. CDR3 DNA sequence: TGCGCCAGCAGCCAAGATCCATCAGGGGCGGATGGCTACACCTTC.

The V and J genes are TRBV2 and TRBJ1-3, with 10 bases identical to TRBD1. The CDR3 is 18 amino acids. CDR1 and CDR2 (germline): SNHLY, FYNNEI. The V and J ends lost 3 bases and 1 base, in that order; junction bases with no gene match: 9. CDR3 sequence reads: CASSDVYGDRGSGNTIYF. DNA of the CDR3: TGTGCCAGCAGTGACGTTTATGGGGACAGGGGTTCTGGAAACACCATATATTTT.

This chain's CDR3 is CASSGLDRAREKLFF. For the CDR3, the DNA is TGTGCCAGCAGCGGGCTGGACAGGGCGCGGGAAAAACTGTTTTTT. The chain recombines TRBV11-1 with TRBJ1-4, with 8 bases lining up with TRBD1. Germline CDR1 reads SGHAT; CDR2 reads FQDESV (reference sequence). J was trimmed by 8 bases and V by 5 bases; bases with no gene match: 10. This CDR3 spans 15 amino acids.

The chain uses TRBV18 and TRBJ2-3; 8 bases fit TRBD2. The V gene's germline CDR1 is KGHSH and CDR2 LQKENI. The trim removed 4 bases at V and 1 base at J, leaving 1 base unmatched. The CDR3 runs 14 residues. CDR3 residues: CASSRSGGTDTQYF. CDR3 coding DNA: TGTGCCAGCTCACGTAGCGGGGGCACAGATACGCAGTATTTT.

The V and J genes are TRBV7-2 and TRBJ1-5; 9 bases align to TRBD1. Germline values: CDR1 SGHTA, CDR2 FQGNSA. There are 16 residues in the CDR3. J gave up 3 bases and V 5 bases, and 8 bases lay outside the gene matches. The CDR3 is CASSLMTGGNNQPQHF. The CDR3 nucleotides read TGTGCCAGCAGCCTCATGACAGGGGGTAACAATCAGCCCCAGCATTTT.

The chain couples TRBV6-6 to TRBJ2-7, with a possible D match to TRBD1 (5 bases). The CDR3 is made up of 12 amino acids. Deletions cut 5 bases from V and 6 bases from J, with 11 bases between. Looked up from germline, CDR1 is MNHNY and CDR2 is SVGAGI (reference sequence). The CDR3 loop reads CASSKQAPEQYF. CDR3 nucleotides: TGTGCCAGCAGTAAACAGGCCCCCGAGCAGTACTTC.

As to this clone: The junction does not match germline at one end; this may be a read error. In the same sample, other DNA sequences code for this CDR3. The chain couples TRBV4-3 to TRBJ2-2, with D possibly matching TRBD2 (6 bases). The germline CDR1 and CDR2 sequences are LGHNA and YSLEER. The CDR3 covers 17 residues. DNA for the CDR3: TGCGCCAGCAGCCAAGGGGTGGGGGGAATCAACACCGGGGAGCTATTTTTT. Translated, it gives CASSQGVGGINTGELFF.

V gene TRBV7-9 combines with J gene TRBJ1-4; possibly TRBD1 for D (5 bases). Germline-derived CDR1 and CDR2 are SEHNR and FQNEAQ (reference sequence). The CDR3 length is 15 residues. V was clipped by 5 bases and J by 7 bases, with 17 bases between them. CDR3 region: CASSKDSGYGEKLFF. CDR3 DNA: TGTGCCAGCAGCAAAGACAGCGGTTATGGTGAAAAACTGTTTTTT.

The CDR3 loop reads CATGTGVIPDTQYF. CDR3 coding DNA: TGTGCCACCGGGACAGGGGTCATTCCAGATACGCAGTATTTT. The chain carries TRBV24-1 and TRBJ2-3, with TRBD1 matching 10 bases. The trim removed 9 bases at V and 4 bases at J, leaving 6 bases unmatched. There are 14 residues in the CDR3. CDR1 and CDR2 from the germline V gene are KGHDR and SFDVKD.

V usage is TRBV4-2 and J usage is TRBJ2-3, with D possibly being TRBD2 (6 bases). This CDR3 region has 18 residues. Germline loops: CDR1 LGHNA, CDR2 YNFKEQ. The ends were cut back, 4 bases at V and 1 base at J, with 21 bases in the middle. The CDR3 here is CASSPREVADSGTDTQYF. The CDR3 region has the DNA TGTGCCAGCAGCCCACGGGAAGTAGCGGATTCCGGCACAGATACGCAGTATTTT.

V usage is TRBV27 and J usage is TRBJ2-7; D ambiguous. The CDR3 consists of 16 residues. V lost 1 base and J lost 0, with 13 bases in between. Germline CDR1 reads MNHEY; CDR2 reads SMNVEV (reference sequence). The CDR3 sequence: CASSLWAGASSYEQYF. Here the CDR3 DNA reads TGTGCCAGCAGTTTATGGGCAGGCGCCAGCTCCTACGAGCAGTACTTC.

V gene TRBV3-1 (or the pseudogene TRBV3-2) combines with J gene TRBJ1-3; unclear D gene. Germline V gene data show CDR1 as LGHDT and CDR2 as YNNKEL (reference sequence). The CDR3 has 13 amino acids. The CDR3 is CSGPTSSGNTIYF. The CDR3 DNA is TGTTCCGGACCCACTAGCTCTGGAAACACCATATATTTT.

The rearrangement uses TRBV18 and TRBJ2-1; the match to TRBD1 covers 7 bases. In germline, CDR1 is KGHSH, CDR2 LQKENI. This CDR3 is built from 16 residues. V lost 3 bases and J lost 4; bases outside the gene matches: 9. CDR3 sequence: CASSPYIGGTYNEQFF. DNA for the CDR3: TGTGCCAGCTCACCCTACATAGGGGGCACTTACAATGAGCAGTTCTTC.